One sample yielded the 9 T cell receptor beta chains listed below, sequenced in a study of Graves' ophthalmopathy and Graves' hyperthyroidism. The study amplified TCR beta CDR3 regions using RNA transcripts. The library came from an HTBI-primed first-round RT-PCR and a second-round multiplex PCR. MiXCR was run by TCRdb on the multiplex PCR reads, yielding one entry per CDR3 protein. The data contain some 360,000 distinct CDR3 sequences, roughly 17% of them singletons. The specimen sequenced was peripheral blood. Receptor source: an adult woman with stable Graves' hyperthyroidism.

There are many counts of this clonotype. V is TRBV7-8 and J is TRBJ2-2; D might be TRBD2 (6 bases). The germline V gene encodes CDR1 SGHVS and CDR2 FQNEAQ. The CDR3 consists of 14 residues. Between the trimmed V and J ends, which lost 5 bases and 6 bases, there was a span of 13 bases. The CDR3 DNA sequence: TGTGCCAGCAGCCCCGCGCCGGGGGCCGGGGAGCTGTTTTTT. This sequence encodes CASSPAPGAGELFF.

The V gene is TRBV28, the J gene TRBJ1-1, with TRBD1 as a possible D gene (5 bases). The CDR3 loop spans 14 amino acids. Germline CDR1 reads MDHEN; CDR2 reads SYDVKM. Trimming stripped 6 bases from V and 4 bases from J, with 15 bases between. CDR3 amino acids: CASRPHYGGTEAFF. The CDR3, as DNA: TGTGCCAGCAGACCCCATTACGGGGGCACTGAAGCTTTCTTT.

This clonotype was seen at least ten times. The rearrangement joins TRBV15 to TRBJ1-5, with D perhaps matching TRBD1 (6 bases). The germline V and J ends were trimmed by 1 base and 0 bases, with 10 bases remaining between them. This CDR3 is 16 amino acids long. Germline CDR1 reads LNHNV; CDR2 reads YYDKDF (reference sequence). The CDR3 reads CATSRATGNSNQPQHF. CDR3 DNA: TGTGCCACCAGCAGAGCGACAGGTAATAGCAATCAGCCCCAGCATTTT.

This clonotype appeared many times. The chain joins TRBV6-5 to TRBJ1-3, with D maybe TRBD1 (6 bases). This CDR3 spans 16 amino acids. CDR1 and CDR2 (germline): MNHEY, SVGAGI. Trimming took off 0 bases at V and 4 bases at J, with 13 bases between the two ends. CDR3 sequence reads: CASSYSFPGTGNTIYF. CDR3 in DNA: TGTGCCAGCAGTTACTCGTTTCCCGGGACAGGAAACACCATATATTTT.

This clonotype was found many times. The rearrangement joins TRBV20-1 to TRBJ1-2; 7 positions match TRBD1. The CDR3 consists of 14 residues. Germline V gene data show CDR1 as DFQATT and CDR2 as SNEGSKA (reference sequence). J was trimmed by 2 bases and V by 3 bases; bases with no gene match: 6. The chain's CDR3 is CSASVQGINYGYTF. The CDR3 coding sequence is TGCAGTGCTAGTGTACAGGGGATAAACTATGGCTACACCTTC.

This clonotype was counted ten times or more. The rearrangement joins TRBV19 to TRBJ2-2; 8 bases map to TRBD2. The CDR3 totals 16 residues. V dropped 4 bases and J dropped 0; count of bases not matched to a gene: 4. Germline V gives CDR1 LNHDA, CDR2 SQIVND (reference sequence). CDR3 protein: CASSNLLAANTGELFF. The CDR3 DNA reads TGTGCCAGTAGTAACCTACTAGCGGCGAACACCGGGGAGCTGTTTTTT.

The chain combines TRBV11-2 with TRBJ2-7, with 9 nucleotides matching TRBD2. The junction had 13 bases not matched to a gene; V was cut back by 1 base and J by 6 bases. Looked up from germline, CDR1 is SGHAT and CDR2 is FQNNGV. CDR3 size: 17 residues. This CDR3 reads CASSLGPLGTSLGEQYF. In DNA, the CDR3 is TGTGCCAGCAGCTTAGGCCCCCTCGGGACTAGCTTGGGCGAGCAGTACTTC.

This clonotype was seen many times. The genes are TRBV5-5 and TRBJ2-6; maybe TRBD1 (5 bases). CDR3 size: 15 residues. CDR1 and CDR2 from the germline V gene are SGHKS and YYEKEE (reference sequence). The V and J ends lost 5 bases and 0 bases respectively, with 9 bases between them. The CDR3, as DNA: TGTGCCAGCAGGGGGCAGAACTCTGGGGCCAACGTCCTGACTTTC. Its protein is CASRGQNSGANVLTF.

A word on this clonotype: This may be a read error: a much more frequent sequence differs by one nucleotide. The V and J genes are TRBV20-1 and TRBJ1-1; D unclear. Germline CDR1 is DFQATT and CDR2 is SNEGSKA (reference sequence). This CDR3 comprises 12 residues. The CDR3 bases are TGCAGTGCTACCACGGGGAACGCTGAAGCTTTCTTT. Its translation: CSATTGNAEAFF.